The TCR beta chain described here comes from a study of control samples from healthy donors and cancer patients. CDR1 MNHNS and CDR2 SASEGT come from the germline V gene. The CDR3 is 15 residues long. V dropped 2 bases and J dropped 7 bases, with 14 bases sitting between them. Produced via immunoSEQ multiplex PCR; TCRdb's table is partial and in-frame only. The sample shows roughly 100,000 clones, 83% of them seen only once. Specimen: blood. The source is a woman between 50 and 59 years old in good health. This chain joins TRBV6-1 and TRBJ1-4, with D possibly being TRBD1 (6 bases). As DNA, the CDR3 is TGTGCCAGCAGTGAAACAGGGATAGGCGGTGAAAAACTGTTTTTT. Amino acids: CASSETGIGGEKLFF.